The 10 T cell receptor beta chains listed next were all sequenced from one sample in a study of cytomegalovirus exposure and HLA in healthy donors. 60 Vbeta and 13 Jbeta primers were used in PCR. The assay was immunoSEQ multiplex PCR, and TCRdb's table has in-frame clones only and misses some. Among 150,000 to 200,000 clones listed, approximately 70% were seen once. Sequenced material: PBMCs. These receptors were taken from a man between 18 and 35 years old in good health and CMV-seropositive.

V is TRBV4-1 and J is TRBJ1-4, with 8 nucleotides matching TRBD1. Germline lookup yields CDR1 MGHRA and CDR2 YSYEKL. The CDR3 loop spans 16 amino acids. The V and J ends lost 0 bases and 8 bases, in that order; junction bases with no gene match: 8. In DNA form, the CDR3 reads TGCGCCAGCAGCCAAGAACAGGGGGTCAGGGAGGAAAAACTGTTTTTT. It is translated as CASSQEQGVREEKLFF.

This clone has more than one count but fewer than ten. The chain uses TRBV30 and TRBJ1-1; D uncertain. V lost 6 bases and J lost 11, with 13 bases in between. In germline, CDR1 is GTSNPN, CDR2 SVGIG (reference sequence). The CDR3 extends over 10 amino acids. DNA for the CDR3: TGTGCCTGCCTACAGACCCGGGCTTTCTTT. It is translated as CACLQTRAFF.

The rearrangement joins TRBV30 to TRBJ1-5; D might be TRBD1 (5 bases). The CDR3 is made up of 15 amino acids. The V gene's germline CDR1 is GTSNPN and CDR2 SVGIG (reference sequence). Between the trimmed V and J ends, which lost 3 bases and 2 bases, there was a span of 14 bases. CDR3 DNA: TGTGCCTGGAGCCCTACGGGGGGGGGCAATCAGCCCCAGCATTTT. Its translation: CAWSPTGGGNQPQHF.

A few counts support this clone. This sequence joins TRBV14 and TRBJ2-3; a possible D gene is TRBD1 (5 bases). The germline V gene encodes CDR1 SGHDN and CDR2 FVKESK. V gave up 0 bases and J gave up 3 bases, with 10 bases separating them. The CDR3 is made up of 15 amino acids. CDR3 DNA: TGTGCCAGCAGCCAAGATCTGACAGAAACAGATACGCAGTATTTT. It yields the protein CASSQDLTETDTQYF.

V and J are TRBV7-2 and TRBJ1-1; D is undetermined. The germline V and J ends were trimmed by 3 bases and 1 base, with 9 bases remaining between them. Looked up from germline, CDR1 is SGHTA and CDR2 is FQGNSA. CDR3 length: 14 amino acids. CDR3 coding DNA: TGTGCCAGCAGCTTCCCATGGAGGAACACTGAAGCTTTCTTT. This translates into CASSFPWRNTEAFF.

This sequence joins TRBV30 and TRBJ1-2; 7 bases line up with TRBD1. After removal of 0 bases from V and 3 bases from J, the junction contained 10 bases not matched to a gene. The CDR3 length is 16 residues. Germline CDR1 reads GTSNPN; CDR2 reads SVGIG (reference sequence). The CDR3 region has the DNA TGTGCCTGGAGTGTACTCAGTACAGGGGTTCACTATGGCTACACCTTC. Translated: CAWSVLSTGVHYGYTF.

As concerns this clone: The same CDR3 also results from other DNA sequences found in this sample. The chain employs TRBV11-2 and TRBJ1-1; 8 bases agree with TRBD1. Germline CDR1 reads SGHAT; CDR2 reads FQNNGV. V dropped 4 bases and J dropped 0; count of bases not matched to a gene: 7. The CDR3 length is 16 residues. The CDR3 DNA reads as TGTGCCAGCAGCTCTGGACAGGGAGGAATGAACACTGAAGCTTTCTTT. Residues: CASSSGQGGMNTEAFF.

This clone was found once. The genes are TRBV5-6 and TRBJ2-1; 9 nucleotides agree with TRBD1. Germline-derived CDR1 and CDR2 are SGHDT and YYEEEE. The V segment lost 4 bases and the J segment 7 bases; nucleotides outside the gene matches: 6. The CDR3 is 14 residues long. CDR3 sequence (DNA): TGTGCCAGCAGCCCACAGGGGGCTGTTAATGAGCAGTTCTTC. Translation: CASSPQGAVNEQFF.

The CDR3 DNA sequence: TGTGCCAGTGGGTACAGGGACGGGAACACTGAAGCTTTCTTT. As protein: CASGYRDGNTEAFF. V usage is TRBV19 and J usage is TRBJ1-1; D is perhaps TRBD1 (6 bases). Trimming shortened V by 8 bases and J by 1 base, and 14 bases separated the two germline ends. The CDR3 length is 14 residues. Germline assignment: CDR1 LNHDA and CDR2 SQIVND (reference sequence).

The V call is TRBV5-1, the J call TRBJ2-3; 8 bases are shared with TRBD2. The CDR3 runs to 16 residues. Trimming removed 4 bases from V and 1 base from J; junction bases left unmatched: 8. CDR1 is SGHRS, CDR2 YFSETQ, per germline. The CDR3, as DNA: TGCGCCAGCAGCACCGGGGGGGGGCTAGGCACAGATACGCAGTATTTT. Translated, it gives CASSTGGGLGTDTQYF. The variable domain in full, completed from reference TRBV5-1 and TRBJ2-3, reads KAGVTQTPRYLIKTRGQQVTLSCSPISGHRSVSWYQQTPGQGLQFLFEYFSETQRNKGNFPGRFSGRQFSNSRSEMNVSTLELGDSALYLCASSTGGGLGTDTQYFGPGTRLTVL.